This T cell receptor (beta chain) was retrieved from a study of blood T cells in healthy people across ages. Losses at the gene ends were 6 bases for V and 7 bases for J; bases not matched to a gene: 9. The CDR3 consists of 13 residues. CDR1 is SQVTM, CDR2 ANQGSEA, per germline. Next came a second PCR, run for about 6 to 11 cycles, which used a sample-barcoded 5' primer along with a J-beta primer mix. TCRdb reanalysed the 5' RACE reads using MiXCR and keeps one entry per CDR3 protein. Of fewer than 2 million distinct CDR3 sequences in the sample, about 39% were seen once. The receptor's source is a human donor in good health. The chain has TRBV29-1 and TRBJ1-2; TRBD1 agrees at 9 bases. Material for sequencing was blood. CDR3: CSVEPGQGFGYTF. As DNA, the CDR3 is TGCAGCGTCGAGCCGGGACAGGGTTTTGGCTACACCTTC.